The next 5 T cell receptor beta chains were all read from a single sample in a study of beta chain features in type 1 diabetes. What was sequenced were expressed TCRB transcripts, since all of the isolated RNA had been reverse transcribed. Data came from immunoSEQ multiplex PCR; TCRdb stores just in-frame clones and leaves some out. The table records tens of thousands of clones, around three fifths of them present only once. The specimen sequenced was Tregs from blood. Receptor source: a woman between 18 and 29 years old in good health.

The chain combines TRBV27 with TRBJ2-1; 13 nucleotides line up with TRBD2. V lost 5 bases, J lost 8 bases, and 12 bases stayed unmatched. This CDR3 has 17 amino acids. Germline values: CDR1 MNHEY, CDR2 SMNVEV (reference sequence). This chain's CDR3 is CASSPEVTSGRRDEQFF. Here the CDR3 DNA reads TGTGCCAGCAGTCCCGAGGTGACTAGCGGGAGGCGCGATGAGCAGTTCTTC.

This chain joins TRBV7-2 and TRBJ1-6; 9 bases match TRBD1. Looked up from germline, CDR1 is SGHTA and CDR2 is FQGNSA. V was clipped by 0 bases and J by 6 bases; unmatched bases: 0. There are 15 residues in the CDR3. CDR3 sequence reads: CASSLAGQGNSPLHF. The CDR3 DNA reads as TGTGCCAGCAGCTTAGCGGGACAGGGTAATTCACCCCTCCACTTT.

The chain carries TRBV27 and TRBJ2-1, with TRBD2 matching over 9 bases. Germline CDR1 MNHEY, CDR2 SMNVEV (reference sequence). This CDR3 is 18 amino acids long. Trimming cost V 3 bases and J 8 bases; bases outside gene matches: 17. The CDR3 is CASSLRLRGTSSGDEQFF. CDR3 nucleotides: TGTGCCAGCAGTTTGCGACTACGAGGGACTAGCTCAGGTGATGAGCAGTTCTTC.

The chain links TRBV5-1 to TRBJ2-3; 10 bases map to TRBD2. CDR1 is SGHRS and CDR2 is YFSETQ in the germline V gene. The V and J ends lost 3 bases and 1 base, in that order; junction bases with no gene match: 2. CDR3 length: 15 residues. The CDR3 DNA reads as TGCGCCAGCAGCTCCGGGACTAGCGGCACAGATACGCAGTATTTT. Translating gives CASSSGTSGTDTQYF.

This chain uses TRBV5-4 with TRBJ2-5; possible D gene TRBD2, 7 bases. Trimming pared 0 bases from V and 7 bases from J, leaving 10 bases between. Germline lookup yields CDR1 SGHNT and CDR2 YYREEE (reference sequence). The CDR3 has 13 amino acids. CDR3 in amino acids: CASSLGGGGTQYF. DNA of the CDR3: TGTGCCAGCAGCTTGGGAGGGGGGGGGACCCAGTACTTC.